What follows are 28 T cell receptor beta chains derived from one specimen sequenced in a study of early T cells in non-severe SARS-CoV-2 infection. TCRdb recomputed calls from the 5' RACE reads with MiXCR, one row per CDR3 protein. The top ten clones hold about 36% of a sample with about 30,000 distinct CDR3 sequences, 5.5% to 8% of them seen once. The sample consisted of whole blood. These receptors were collected from an adult who was a healthcare worker with PCR-confirmed SARS-CoV-2 infection or an uninfected control (not recorded which).

A note on this clonotype: A much more abundant neighbour one base away suggests this may be a read error. The chain has TRBV10-3 and TRBJ2-5, with D perhaps TRBD1 or TRBD2 (5 bases each). The last part of the DNA fits TRBJ2-1 better; the J call may be wrong. The CDR3 length is 14 residues. Germline-derived CDR1 and CDR2 are ENHRY and SYGVKD. The CDR3 DNA reads TGTGCCATCAGTGAGTCGACGGGGCAAGAGACCCAGTTCTTC. This gives the protein CAISESTGQETQFF.

The rearrangement joins TRBV6-2 or TRBV6-3 to TRBJ2-7, with no clear D. Trimming took off 0 bases at V and 2 bases at J, with 11 bases between the two ends. Germline V gene data show CDR1 as MNHEY and CDR2 as SVGEGT. CDR3 length equals 15 residues. The CDR3 DNA reads as TGTGCCAGCAGTTACTCCGGAACAAGGGCCTACGAGCAGTACTTC. Its protein is CASSYSGTRAYEQYF.

This clonotype was detected ten times or more. This chain uses TRBV7-2 with TRBJ2-2; 10 bases fit TRBD2. Germline V gene sequence: CDR1 SGHTA, CDR2 FQGNSA. J was trimmed by 7 bases and V by 2 bases; bases with no gene match: 10. The CDR3 runs 17 residues. In DNA form, the CDR3 reads TGTGCCAGCAGCTTATGGCCTAGCGGGAGATTGGGCGGGGAGCTGTTTTTT. It yields the protein CASSLWPSGRLGGELFF.

This clonotype occurred many times. The V and J genes are TRBV29-1 and TRBJ2-1; 7 nucleotides line up with TRBD2. Germline V gene sequence: CDR1 SQVTM, CDR2 ANQGSEA. Trimming at V came to 8 bases and at J to 2 bases, leaving 9 bases not matched to a gene. The CDR3 is made up of 14 amino acids. The CDR3 sequence: CSCQEREPYNEQFF. As DNA, the CDR3 is TGCAGCTGTCAGGAGCGGGAACCCTACAATGAGCAGTTCTTC.

There are a few counts of this clonotype. The chain carries TRBV7-9 and TRBJ2-7; the match to TRBD1 covers 7 bases. The junction had 11 bases not matched to a gene; V was cut back by 7 bases and J by 2 bases. CDR3 length equals 15 residues. CDR1 SEHNR and CDR2 FQNEAQ come from the germline V gene (reference sequence). CDR3 in DNA: TGTGCCAGCACCCCCCTAGGACAGGTAACCTACGAGCAGTACTTC. This encodes CASTPLGQVTYEQYF.

The sample holds many counts of this clonotype. The V and J genes are TRBV18 and TRBJ1-2; D might be TRBD1 (5 bases). Trimming took 5 bases from V and 2 from J, leaving 18 bases between them. Germline V lookup: CDR1 KGHSH, CDR2 LQKENI. This CDR3 region has 16 residues. The CDR3 protein is CASSSPYLQGNYGYTF. CDR3 nucleotides: TGTGCCAGCTCAAGCCCCTACCTGCAGGGCAACTATGGCTACACCTTC.

This clonotype was recorded many times. The V gene is TRBV5-1, the J gene TRBJ1-4; 7 bases match TRBD1. Trimming at V came to 4 bases and at J to 8 bases, leaving 8 bases not matched to a gene. CDR3 size: 14 residues. The germline CDR1 and CDR2 sequences are SGHRS and YFSETQ. As DNA, the CDR3 is TGCGCCAGCAGCACCGGGACAGAAGGGGAAAAACTGTTTTTT. It yields the protein CASSTGTEGEKLFF.

This clonotype has at least ten counts. V and J are TRBV20-1 and TRBJ1-1; D gene ambiguous. Deletions cut 1 base from V and 3 bases from J, with 9 bases between. This CDR3 region has 13 residues. Germline values: CDR1 DFQATT, CDR2 SNEGSKA (reference sequence). The DNA for the CDR3 is TGCAGTGCTAGAGGGCTGATAGACACTGAAGCTTTCTTT. It is translated as CSARGLIDTEAFF.

This clonotype was observed many times. The gene calls are TRBV11-2 and TRBJ2-7; perhaps TRBD2 as D (5 bases). CDR1 is SGHAT, CDR2 FQNNGV, per germline. The V gene lost 2 bases and the J gene lost 6 bases, with 8 bases spanning the gap. This CDR3 is built from 12 residues. For the CDR3, the DNA is TGTGCCAGCAGCTTATTCCGGGGCGAGCAGTACTTC. This gives the protein CASSLFRGEQYF.

The V and J genes are TRBV6-1 and TRBJ1-2; maybe TRBD1 (6 bases). The CDR3 contains 15 residues. V dropped 8 bases and J dropped 6 bases, with 22 bases sitting between them. Germline V CDR1 and CDR2: MNHNS, SASEGT. Here the CDR3 DNA reads TGTGCCAGCCGCCTGTGGGACACCCGAGGAGATGGCTACACCTTC. It translates to CASRLWDTRGDGYTF.

In this sample, this clonotype turned up many times. The CDR3 nucleotides are TGTGCCACCAGTGACCAGCCATCGACTAATTTCGAAGGGAGGGAGCAGTTCTTC. As protein: CATSDQPSTNFEGREQFF. The J gene is TRBJ2-1, the V gene TRBV24-1; perhaps TRBD2 as D (6 bases). The CDR3 extends over 18 amino acids. Germline CDR1 reads KGHDR; CDR2 reads SFDVKD. Trimming pared 4 bases from V and 10 bases from J, leaving 28 bases between.

In its sample, this clonotype was seen many times. The CDR3 region is CASSSGSQGANEQFF. CDR3 DNA: TGTGCCAGCAGCTCCGGTAGCCAGGGGGCTAATGAGCAGTTCTTC. This sequence joins TRBV12-3 or TRBV12-4 and TRBJ2-1; the match to TRBD1 covers 8 bases. The CDR3 has 15 residues. The V and J ends lost 6 bases and 7 bases, in that order; junction bases with no gene match: 11.

The chain has TRBV7-9 and TRBJ1-2; TRBD1 agrees at 9 bases. Germline CDR1 reads SEHNR; CDR2 reads FQNEAQ (reference sequence). The CDR3 is 13 amino acids. The J segment lost 7 bases and the V segment lost 5 bases, leaving 5 bases of the junction unmatched. CDR3 nucleotides: TGTGCCAGCAGCCCGGACAGGGGAGCTGGCTACACCTTC. Residues: CASSPDRGAGYTF. The variable domain in full, with the rest retrieved from reference TRBV7-9 and TRBJ1-2, is DTGVSQNPRHKITKRGQNVTFRCDPISEHNRLYWYRQTLGQGPEFLTYFQNEAQLEKSRLLSDRFSAERPKGSFSTLEIQRTEQGDSAMYLCASSPDRGAGYTFGSGTRLTVV.

This sequence joins TRBV28 and TRBJ2-3; the match to TRBD1 covers 9 bases. Germline CDR1 reads MDHEN; CDR2 reads SYDVKM. CDR3 length: 14 amino acids. Germline trimming cut 3 bases from V and 3 bases from J; bases unmatched to any gene: 1. CDR3 sequence reads: CASSLGQGTDTQYF. The CDR3, as DNA: TGTGCCAGCAGTTTGGGACAGGGAACAGATACGCAGTATTTT.

In this sample, this clonotype turned up many times. The rearrangement uses TRBV7-8 and TRBJ2-3, with unresolved D. The germline CDR1 and CDR2 sequences are SGHVS and FQNEAQ. The ends were cut back, 2 bases at V and 1 base at J, with 13 bases in the middle. The CDR3 loop spans 16 amino acids. This CDR3 is CASSLWLIRGTDTQYF. Here the CDR3 DNA reads TGTGCCAGCAGCTTATGGCTAATACGCGGCACAGATACGCAGTATTTT.

V usage is TRBV19 and J usage is TRBJ2-1; 15 bases are shared with TRBD2. There are 19 residues in the CDR3. CDR1 is LNHDA, CDR2 SQIVND, per germline (reference sequence). J gave up 2 bases and V 4 bases, and 9 bases lay outside the gene matches. For the CDR3, the DNA is TGTGCCAGTAGTAACGGACTAGCGGGAGGGCCGGTCCCCTACAATGAGCAGTTCTTC. Its translation is CASSNGLAGGPVPYNEQFF.

The sample holds many counts of this clonotype. This sequence joins TRBV12-3 or TRBV12-4 and TRBJ2-7; D may correspond to TRBD1 or TRBD2 (5 bases each). V gave up 6 bases and J gave up 7 bases, with 16 bases separating them. The CDR3 totals 13 residues. The DNA for the CDR3 is TGTGCCAGCAGACCGGGACCTCAGACGGAGCAGTACTTC. As protein: CASRPGPQTEQYF.

This clonotype was counted ten times or more. V usage is TRBV24-1 and J usage is TRBJ2-3; D possibly matches TRBD1 or TRBD2 (6 bases each). Germline lookup yields CDR1 KGHDR and CDR2 SFDVKD. Trimming removed 9 bases from V and 4 bases from J, with 22 bases in between. This CDR3 has 16 residues. CDR3 bases: TGTGCCACCCGATGGGTAGGGGGGCGTTTCGCAGATACGCAGTATTTT. Translating it yields CATRWVGGRFADTQYF.

Ten or more counts support this clonotype. V gene TRBV6-5 combines with J gene TRBJ1-1, with D hard to call. V was clipped by 4 bases and J by 7 bases, with 10 bases between them. The length of the CDR3 is 12 residues. Germline V gene lookup returns CDR1 MNHEY and CDR2 SVGAGI. The CDR3 loop is CASSSGAVEAFF. The CDR3 bases are TGTGCCAGCAGTTCTGGCGCCGTTGAAGCTTTCTTT.

This clonotype came up many times. The chain employs TRBV7-8 and TRBJ1-1; D gene unclear. CDR1 and CDR2 (germline): SGHVS, FQNEAQ. This CDR3 has 16 residues. V lost 3 bases, J lost 3 bases, and 17 bases lay in between. CDR3 protein: CASSLWTLFGDTEAFF. The CDR3 region has the DNA TGTGCCAGCAGCTTGTGGACTCTCTTTGGGGACACTGAAGCTTTCTTT.

This clonotype has at least ten counts. The CDR3 loop is CASTIGWNTEAFF. Written as DNA, the CDR3 is TGTGCCAGCACTATTGGTTGGAACACTGAAGCTTTCTTT. The chain links TRBV6-2 or TRBV6-3 to TRBJ1-1; D unclear. CDR1 MNHEY and CDR2 SVGEGT come from the germline V gene. This CDR3 comprises 13 residues. V was trimmed by 7 bases and J by 1 base, leaving 10 bases between them.

This clonotype was counted ten times or more. The chain is built from TRBV19 and TRBJ2-1, with 12 nucleotides matching TRBD2. V lost 1 base to trimming and J lost 4 bases; unmatched junction nucleotides: 11. There are 19 residues in the CDR3. Germline CDR1 is LNHDA and CDR2 is SQIVND (reference sequence). Here the CDR3 DNA reads TGTGCCAGTAGTATAGGAGCTAGCGGGAGGGCCATTTGGTACAATGAGCAGTTCTTC. Translating gives CASSIGASGRAIWYNEQFF.

The table lists this clonotype with many counts. The chain joins TRBV6-5 to TRBJ2-7, with a possible D match to TRBD2 (7 bases). Germline CDR1 MNHEY, CDR2 SVGAGI. The CDR3 extends over 15 amino acids. The germline V and J ends were trimmed by 6 bases and 3 bases, with 18 bases remaining between them. CDR3 nucleotide sequence: TGTGCCAGCAGAACACGAGGGGGGGCAAACTACGAGCAGTACTTC. It codes for CASRTRGGANYEQYF.

Many counts were recorded for this clonotype. The J gene is TRBJ2-2, the V gene TRBV6-5; no definite D call. The CDR3 has 13 amino acids. V was cut by 6 bases and J by 6 bases, with 11 bases left in between. The germline gives CDR1 MNHEY, CDR2 SVGAGI. This CDR3 reads CASSARLAGELFF. The DNA for the CDR3 is TGTGCCAGCAGCGCCCGGTTAGCCGGGGAGCTGTTTTTT.

This clonotype has at least ten counts. The rearrangement links TRBV5-1 to TRBJ2-2; 8 bases are a match to TRBD2. Germline V gene data show CDR1 as SGHRS and CDR2 as YFSETQ. This CDR3 comprises 16 residues. J gave up 0 bases and V 4 bases, and 5 bases lay outside the gene matches. The CDR3 protein is CASSAMGLANTGELFF. The CDR3 nucleotides are TGCGCCAGCAGCGCCATGGGACTAGCGAACACCGGGGAGCTGTTTTTT.

This clonotype came up many times. The J gene is TRBJ2-7, the V gene TRBV7-2; TRBD1 matches 7 bases. Germline V gene data show CDR1 as SGHTA and CDR2 as FQGNSA. V was clipped by 5 bases and J by 8 bases; unmatched bases: 12. The CDR3 spans 14 residues. CDR3 in amino acids: CASSPGQLQVKQYF. The CDR3 coding sequence is TGTGCCAGCAGCCCGGGACAGCTACAAGTCAAGCAGTACTTC.

This clonotype turned up a few times. The chain recombines TRBV27 with TRBJ1-1; D perhaps matches TRBD1 (5 bases). V was cut by 7 bases and J by 0 bases, with 15 bases left in between. This CDR3 region has 15 residues. Germline V gene lookup returns CDR1 MNHEY and CDR2 SMNVEV (reference sequence). As DNA, the CDR3 is TGTGCCAGCAAGGCGGGGGGAGGGGTGAACACTGAAGCTTTCTTT. Protein sequence: CASKAGGGVNTEAFF.

This clonotype was counted ten times or more. CDR3 DNA: TGTGCCAGCAGCAAAGATAGGCAGGGGGCGGACGAGCAGTACTTC. Translation gives CASSKDRQGADEQYF. The chain couples TRBV21-1 to TRBJ2-7; the listed D gene, TRBD1, was not tested against the DNA. TRBV21-1 is termed a pseudogene. This CDR3 region has 15 residues.